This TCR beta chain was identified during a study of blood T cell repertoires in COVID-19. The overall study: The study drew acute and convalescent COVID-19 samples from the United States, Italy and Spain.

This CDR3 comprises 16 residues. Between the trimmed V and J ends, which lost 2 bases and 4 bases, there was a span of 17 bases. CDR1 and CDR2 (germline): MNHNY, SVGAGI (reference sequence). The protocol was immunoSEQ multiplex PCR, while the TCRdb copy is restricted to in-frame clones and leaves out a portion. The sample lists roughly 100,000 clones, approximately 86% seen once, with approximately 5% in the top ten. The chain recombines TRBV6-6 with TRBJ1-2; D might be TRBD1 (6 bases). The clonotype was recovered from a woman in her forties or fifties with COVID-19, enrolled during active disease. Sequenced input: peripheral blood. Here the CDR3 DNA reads TGTGCCAGCAGTTACATCATCACAGGGTGGGTCTATGGCTACACCTTC. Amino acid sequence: CASSYIITGWVYGYTF.